This T cell receptor (beta chain) derives from a study of cytomegalovirus exposure and HLA in healthy donors. The PCR was carried out with 60 Vbeta primers and 13 Jbeta primers. Repertoires were generated with immunoSEQ multiplex PCR, while TCRdb's copy carries only in-frame clones and drops some. The repertoire holds some 160,000 clones, 60% to 85% seen once, with under 9% in the top ten. The sequence came from a woman between 35 and 50 years old in good health and CMV-seropositive. Sequencing was done on a sample of PBMCs.

DNA for the CDR3: TGTGCCAGCAGCGTAGAGCATGAGCAGTTCTTC. This codes for CASSVEHEQFF. The chain employs TRBV9 and TRBJ2-1; no reliable D call. Germline CDR1 and CDR2: SGDLS and YYNGEE. The CDR3 has 11 amino acids. V dropped 0 bases and J dropped 8 bases, with 3 bases sitting between them.